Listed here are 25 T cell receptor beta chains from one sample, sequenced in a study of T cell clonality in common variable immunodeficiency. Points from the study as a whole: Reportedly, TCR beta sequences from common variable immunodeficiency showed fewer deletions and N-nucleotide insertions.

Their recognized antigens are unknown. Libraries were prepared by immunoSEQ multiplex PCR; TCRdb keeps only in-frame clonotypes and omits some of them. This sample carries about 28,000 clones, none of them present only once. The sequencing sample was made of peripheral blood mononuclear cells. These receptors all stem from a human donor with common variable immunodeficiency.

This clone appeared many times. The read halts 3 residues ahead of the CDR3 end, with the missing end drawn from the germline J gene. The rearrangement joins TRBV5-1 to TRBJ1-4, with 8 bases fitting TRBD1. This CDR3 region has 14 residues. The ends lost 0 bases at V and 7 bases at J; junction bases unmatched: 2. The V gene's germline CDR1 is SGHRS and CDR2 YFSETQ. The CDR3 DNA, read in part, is TGCGCCAGCAGCTTGGGGACAGGGAGTGAAAAA. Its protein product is CASSLGTGSEK. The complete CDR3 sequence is CASSLGTGSEKLFF.

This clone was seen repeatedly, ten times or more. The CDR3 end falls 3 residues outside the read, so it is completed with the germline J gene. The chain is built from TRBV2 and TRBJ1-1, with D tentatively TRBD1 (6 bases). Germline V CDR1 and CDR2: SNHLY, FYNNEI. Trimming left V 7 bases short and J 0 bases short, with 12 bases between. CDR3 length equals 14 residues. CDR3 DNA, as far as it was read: TGTGCCAGCAAGGAAGGACAGATGAACACTGAA. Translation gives CASKEGQMNTE. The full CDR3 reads CASKEGQMNTEAFF. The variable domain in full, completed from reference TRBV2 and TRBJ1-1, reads EPEVTQTPSHQVTQMGQEVILRCVPISNHLYFYWYRQILGQKVEFLVSFYNNEISEKSEIFDDQFSVERPDGSNFTLKIRSTKLEDSAMYFCASKEGQMNTEAFFGQGTRLTVV.

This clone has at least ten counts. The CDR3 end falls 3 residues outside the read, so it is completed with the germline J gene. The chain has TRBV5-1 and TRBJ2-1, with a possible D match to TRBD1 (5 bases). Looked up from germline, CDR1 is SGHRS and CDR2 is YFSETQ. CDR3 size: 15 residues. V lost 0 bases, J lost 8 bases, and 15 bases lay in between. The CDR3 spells CASSLASRRGDEQFF. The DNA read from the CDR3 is TGCGCCAGCAGCTTGGCCAGCAGAAGGGGCGATGAG.

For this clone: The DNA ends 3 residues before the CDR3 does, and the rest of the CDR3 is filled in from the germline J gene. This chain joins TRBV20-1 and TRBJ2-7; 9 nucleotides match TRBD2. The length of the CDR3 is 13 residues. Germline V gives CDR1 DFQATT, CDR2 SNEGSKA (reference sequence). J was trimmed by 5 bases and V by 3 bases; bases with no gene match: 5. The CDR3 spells CSASLAGPHEQYF. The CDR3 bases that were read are TGCAGTGCTAGTCTAGCGGGACCCCACGAG.

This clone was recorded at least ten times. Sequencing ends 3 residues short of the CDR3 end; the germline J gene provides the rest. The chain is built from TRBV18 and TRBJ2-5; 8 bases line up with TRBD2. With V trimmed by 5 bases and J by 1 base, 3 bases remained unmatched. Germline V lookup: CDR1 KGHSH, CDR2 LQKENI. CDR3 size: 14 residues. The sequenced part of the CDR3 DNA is TGTGCCAGCTCATCCGGACTAGCCCAAGAGACC. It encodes CASSSGLAQET. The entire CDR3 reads CASSSGLAQETQYF.

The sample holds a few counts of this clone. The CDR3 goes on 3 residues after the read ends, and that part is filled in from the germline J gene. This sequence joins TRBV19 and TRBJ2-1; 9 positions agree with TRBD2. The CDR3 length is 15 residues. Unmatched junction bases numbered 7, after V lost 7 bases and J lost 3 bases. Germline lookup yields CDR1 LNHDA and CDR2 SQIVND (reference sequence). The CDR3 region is CASNEGTSLYNEQFF. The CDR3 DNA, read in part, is TGTGCCAGTAATGAGGGGACTAGCCTCTACAATGAG.

CDR3: CASQRQGVRQPQHF. The DNA read from the CDR3 is TGTGCCAGCCAACGACAGGGTGTGAGGCAGCCC. The chain recombines TRBV2 with TRBJ1-5; 7 nucleotides agree with TRBD1. The CDR3 extends 3 residues past the end of the read, so its final part is completed from the germline J gene. CDR3 length: 14 amino acids. Germline CDR1 reads SNHLY; CDR2 reads FYNNEI. The V and J ends lost 8 bases and 7 bases, in that order; junction bases with no gene match: 11.

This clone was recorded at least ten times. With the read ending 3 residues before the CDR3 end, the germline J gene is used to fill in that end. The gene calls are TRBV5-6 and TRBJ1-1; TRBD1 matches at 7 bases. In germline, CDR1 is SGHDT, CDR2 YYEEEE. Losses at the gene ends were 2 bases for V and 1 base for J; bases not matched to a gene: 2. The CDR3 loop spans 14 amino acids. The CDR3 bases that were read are TGTGCCAGCAGCTTACGACAGGGGAACACTGAA. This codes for CASSLRQGNTE. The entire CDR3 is CASSLRQGNTEAFF.

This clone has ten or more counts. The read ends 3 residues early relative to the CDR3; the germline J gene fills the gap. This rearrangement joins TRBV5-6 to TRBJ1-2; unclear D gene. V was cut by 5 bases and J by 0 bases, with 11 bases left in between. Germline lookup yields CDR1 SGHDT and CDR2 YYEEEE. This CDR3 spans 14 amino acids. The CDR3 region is CASSQVTANYGYTF. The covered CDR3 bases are TGTGCCAGCAGTCAGGTAACCGCTAACTATGGC.

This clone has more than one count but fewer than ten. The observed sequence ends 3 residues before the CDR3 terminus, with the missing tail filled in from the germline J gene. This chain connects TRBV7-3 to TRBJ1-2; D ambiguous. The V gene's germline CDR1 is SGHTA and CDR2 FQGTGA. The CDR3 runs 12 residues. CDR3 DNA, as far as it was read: TGTGCCAGCAGCTCTATTAGATACGGC. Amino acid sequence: CASSSIRYG. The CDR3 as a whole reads CASSSIRYGYTF.

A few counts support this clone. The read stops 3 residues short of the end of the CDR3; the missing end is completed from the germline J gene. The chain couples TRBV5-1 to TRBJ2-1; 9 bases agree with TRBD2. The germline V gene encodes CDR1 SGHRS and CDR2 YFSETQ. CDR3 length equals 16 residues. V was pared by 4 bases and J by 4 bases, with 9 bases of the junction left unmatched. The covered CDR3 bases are TGCGCCAGCAGCCCGGCGGCTAGCGGGGCATACAATGAG. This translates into CASSPAASGAYNE. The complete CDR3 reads CASSPAASGAYNEQFF.

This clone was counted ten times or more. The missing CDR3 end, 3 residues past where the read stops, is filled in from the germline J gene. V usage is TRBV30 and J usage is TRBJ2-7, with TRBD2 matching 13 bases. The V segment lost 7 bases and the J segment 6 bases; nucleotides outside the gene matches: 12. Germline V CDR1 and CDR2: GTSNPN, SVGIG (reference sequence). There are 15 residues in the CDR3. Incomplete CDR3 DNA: TGTGCCTCCAAAACGCCGGGACTAGCGGGACCCGAG. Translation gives CASKTPGLAGPE. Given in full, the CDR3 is CASKTPGLAGPEQYF. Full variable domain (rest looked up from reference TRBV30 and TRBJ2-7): SQTIHQWPATLVQPVGSPLSLECTVEGTSNPNLYWYRQAAGRGLQLLFYSVGIGQISSEVPQNLSASRPQDRQFILSSKKLLLSDSGFYLCASKTPGLAGPEQYFGPGTRLTVT.

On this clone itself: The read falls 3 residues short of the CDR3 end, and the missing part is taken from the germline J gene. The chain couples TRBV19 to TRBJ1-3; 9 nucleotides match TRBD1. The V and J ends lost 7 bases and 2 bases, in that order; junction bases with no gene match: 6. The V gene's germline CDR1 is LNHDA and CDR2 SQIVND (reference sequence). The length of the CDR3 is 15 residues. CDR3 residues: CASTAQGAAGNTIYF. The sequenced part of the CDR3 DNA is TGTGCCAGTACCGCACAGGGGGCTGCTGGAAACACC.

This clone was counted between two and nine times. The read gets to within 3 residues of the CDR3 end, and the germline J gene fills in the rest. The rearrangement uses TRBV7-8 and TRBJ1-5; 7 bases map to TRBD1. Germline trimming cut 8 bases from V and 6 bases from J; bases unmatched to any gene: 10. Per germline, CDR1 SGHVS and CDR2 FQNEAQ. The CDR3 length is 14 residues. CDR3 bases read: TGTGCCAGCGGAGAGACAGGGCTGAGTCAGCCC. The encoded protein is CASGETGLSQP. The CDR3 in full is CASGETGLSQPQHF.

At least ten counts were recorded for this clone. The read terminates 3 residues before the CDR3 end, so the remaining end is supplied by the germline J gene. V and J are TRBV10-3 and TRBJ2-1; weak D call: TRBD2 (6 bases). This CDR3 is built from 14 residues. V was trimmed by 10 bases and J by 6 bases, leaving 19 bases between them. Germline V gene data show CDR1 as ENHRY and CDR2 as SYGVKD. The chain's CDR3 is CATHSAGFGNEQFF. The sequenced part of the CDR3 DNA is TGTGCCACCCACTCCGCGGGATTTGGCAATGAG.

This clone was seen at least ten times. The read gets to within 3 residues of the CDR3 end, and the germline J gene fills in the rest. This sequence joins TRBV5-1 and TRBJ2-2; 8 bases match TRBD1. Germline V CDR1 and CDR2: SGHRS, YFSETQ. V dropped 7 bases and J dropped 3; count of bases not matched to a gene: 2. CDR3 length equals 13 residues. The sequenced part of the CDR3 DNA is TGCGCCAGCGGACAGGGACACACCGGGGAG. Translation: CASGQGHTGE. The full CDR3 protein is CASGQGHTGELFF.

The part of the CDR3 DNA that was read is TGTGCCAGCAGTTACCCCCCGCGACTAGCGGGAACGAATGAG. It is translated as CASSYPPRLAGTNE. The complete CDR3 protein is CASSYPPRLAGTNEQFF. The rearrangement links TRBV6-2 or TRBV6-3 to TRBJ2-1, with TRBD2 identical over 11 bases. Read data end 3 residues before the CDR3 end; the end is taken from the germline J gene. The V and J ends lost 2 bases and 7 bases, in that order; junction bases with no gene match: 10. The CDR3 loop spans 17 amino acids. Germline V lookup: CDR1 MNHEY, CDR2 SVGEGT.

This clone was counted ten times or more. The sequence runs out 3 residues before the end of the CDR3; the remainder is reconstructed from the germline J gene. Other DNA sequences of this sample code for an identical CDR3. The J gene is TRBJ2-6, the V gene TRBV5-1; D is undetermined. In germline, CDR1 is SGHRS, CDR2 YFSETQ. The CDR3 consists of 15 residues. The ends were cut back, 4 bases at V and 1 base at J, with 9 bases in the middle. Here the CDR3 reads CASSPGGSGANVLTF. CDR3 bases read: TGCGCCAGCAGCCCGGGTGGGTCTGGGGCCAACGTC.

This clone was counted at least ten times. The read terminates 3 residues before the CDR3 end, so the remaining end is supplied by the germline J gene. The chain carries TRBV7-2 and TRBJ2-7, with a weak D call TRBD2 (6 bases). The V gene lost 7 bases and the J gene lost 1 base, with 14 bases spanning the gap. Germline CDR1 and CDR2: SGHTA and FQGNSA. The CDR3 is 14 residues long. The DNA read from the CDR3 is TGTGCCAGCACCCCTGTCGGGGGTTCCTACGAG. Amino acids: CASTPVGGSYE. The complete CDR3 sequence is CASTPVGGSYEQYF.

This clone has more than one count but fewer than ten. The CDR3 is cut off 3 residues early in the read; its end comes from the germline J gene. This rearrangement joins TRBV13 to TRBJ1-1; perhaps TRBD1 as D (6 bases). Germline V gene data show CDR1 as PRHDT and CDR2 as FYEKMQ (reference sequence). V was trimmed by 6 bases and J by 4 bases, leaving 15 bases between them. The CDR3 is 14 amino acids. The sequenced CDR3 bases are TGTGCCAGCAGTCGGGGGGCGGGGGCCACTGAA. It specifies CASSRGAGATE. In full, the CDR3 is CASSRGAGATEAFF.

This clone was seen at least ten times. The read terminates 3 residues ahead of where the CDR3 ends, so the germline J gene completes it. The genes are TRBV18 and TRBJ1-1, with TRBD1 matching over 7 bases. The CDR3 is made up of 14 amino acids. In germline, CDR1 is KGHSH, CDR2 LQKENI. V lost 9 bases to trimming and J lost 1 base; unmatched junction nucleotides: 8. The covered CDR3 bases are TGTGCCAGTCGCTCCAGGGGGGAGAACACTGAA. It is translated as CASRSRGENTE. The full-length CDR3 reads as CASRSRGENTEAFF.

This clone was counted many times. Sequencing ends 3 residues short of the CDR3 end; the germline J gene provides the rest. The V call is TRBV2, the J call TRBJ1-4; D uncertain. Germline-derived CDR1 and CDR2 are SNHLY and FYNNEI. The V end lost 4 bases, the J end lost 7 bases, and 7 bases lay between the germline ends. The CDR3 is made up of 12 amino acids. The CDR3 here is CASSGASEKLFF. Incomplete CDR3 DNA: TGTGCCAGCAGTGGGGCAAGTGAAAAA.

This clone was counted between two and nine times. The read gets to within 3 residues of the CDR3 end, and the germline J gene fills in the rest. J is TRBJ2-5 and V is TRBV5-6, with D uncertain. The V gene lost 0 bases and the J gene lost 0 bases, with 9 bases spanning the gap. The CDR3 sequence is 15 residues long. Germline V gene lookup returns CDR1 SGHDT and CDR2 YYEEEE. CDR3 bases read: TGTGCCAGCAGCTTGGGTGGCGGTAACCAAGAGACC. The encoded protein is CASSLGGGNQET. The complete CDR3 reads CASSLGGGNQETQYF.

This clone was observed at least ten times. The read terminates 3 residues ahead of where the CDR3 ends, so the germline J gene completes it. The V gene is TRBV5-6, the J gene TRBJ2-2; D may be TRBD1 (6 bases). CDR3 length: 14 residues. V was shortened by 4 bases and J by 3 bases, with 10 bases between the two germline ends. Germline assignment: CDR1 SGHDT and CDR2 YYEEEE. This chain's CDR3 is CASSSTGYTGELFF. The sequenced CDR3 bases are TGTGCCAGCAGCAGCACAGGGTACACCGGGGAG.

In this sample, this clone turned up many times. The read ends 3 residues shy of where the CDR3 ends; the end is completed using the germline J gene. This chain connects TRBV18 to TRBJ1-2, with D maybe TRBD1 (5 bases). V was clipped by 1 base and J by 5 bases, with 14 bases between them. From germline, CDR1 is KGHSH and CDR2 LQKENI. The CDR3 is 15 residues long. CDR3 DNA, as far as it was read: TGTGCCAGCTCACCACTCCCAGGGCCGGAGTATGGC. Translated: CASSPLPGPEYG. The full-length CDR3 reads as CASSPLPGPEYGYTF.